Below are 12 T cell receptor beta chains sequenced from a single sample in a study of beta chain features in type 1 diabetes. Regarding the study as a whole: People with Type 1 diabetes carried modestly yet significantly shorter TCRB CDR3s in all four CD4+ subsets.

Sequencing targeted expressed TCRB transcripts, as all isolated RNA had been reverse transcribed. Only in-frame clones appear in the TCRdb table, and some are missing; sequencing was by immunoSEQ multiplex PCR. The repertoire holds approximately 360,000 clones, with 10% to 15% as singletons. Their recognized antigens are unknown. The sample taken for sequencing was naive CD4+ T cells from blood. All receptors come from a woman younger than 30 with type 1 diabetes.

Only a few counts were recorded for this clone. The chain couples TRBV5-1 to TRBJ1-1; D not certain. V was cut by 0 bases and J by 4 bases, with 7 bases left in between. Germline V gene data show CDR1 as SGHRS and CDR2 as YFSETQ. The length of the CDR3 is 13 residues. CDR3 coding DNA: TGCGCCAGCAGCTTGGTTCAGGCCACTGAAGCTTTCTTT. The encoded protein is CASSLVQATEAFF.

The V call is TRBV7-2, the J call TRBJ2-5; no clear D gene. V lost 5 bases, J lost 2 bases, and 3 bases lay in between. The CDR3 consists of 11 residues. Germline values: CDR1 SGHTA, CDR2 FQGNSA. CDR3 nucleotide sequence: TGTGCCAGCAGCATACAAGAGACCCAGTACTTC. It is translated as CASSIQETQYF.

CDR3 amino acids: CASSPAGLNTEAFF. CDR3 coding DNA: TGTGCCAGCAGCCCCGCGGGTCTGAACACTGAAGCTTTCTTT. The rearrangement uses TRBV9 and TRBJ1-1; D call uncertain. The V gene's germline CDR1 is SGDLS and CDR2 YYNGEE. CDR3 length: 14 amino acids. With 4 bases removed from V and 0 bases from J, the gap between germline ends came to 10 bases.

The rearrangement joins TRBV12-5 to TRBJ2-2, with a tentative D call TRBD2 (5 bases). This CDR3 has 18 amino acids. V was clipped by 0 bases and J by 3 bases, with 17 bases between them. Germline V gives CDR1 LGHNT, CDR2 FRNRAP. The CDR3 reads CASGLVRYASRDTGELFF. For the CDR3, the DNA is TGTGCTAGTGGTTTGGTACGTTACGCTAGCAGAGACACCGGGGAGCTGTTTTTT.

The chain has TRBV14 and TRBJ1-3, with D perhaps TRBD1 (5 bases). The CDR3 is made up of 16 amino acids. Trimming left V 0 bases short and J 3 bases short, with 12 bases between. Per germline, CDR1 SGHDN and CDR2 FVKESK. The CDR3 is CASSQDRAPLGNTIYF. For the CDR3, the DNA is TGTGCCAGCAGCCAAGACAGGGCTCCACTTGGAAACACCATATATTTT.

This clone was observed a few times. In nucleotides, the CDR3 is TGTGCCAGCAGCCCCGGACAGGGGTGGGAAAAACTGTTTTTT. Amino acid sequence: CASSPGQGWEKLFF. The chain joins TRBV28 to TRBJ1-4; 9 positions match TRBD1. The CDR3 has 14 residues. V lost 6 bases to trimming and J lost 8 bases; unmatched junction nucleotides: 7. CDR1 and CDR2 from the germline V gene are MDHEN and SYDVKM.

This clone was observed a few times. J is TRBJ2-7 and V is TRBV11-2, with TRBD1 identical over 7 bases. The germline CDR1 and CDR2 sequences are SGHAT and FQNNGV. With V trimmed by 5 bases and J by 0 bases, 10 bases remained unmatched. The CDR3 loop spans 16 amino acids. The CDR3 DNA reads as TGTGCCAGCAGCCCCGTTGTGGGACAGCACTCCTACGAGCAGTACTTC. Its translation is CASSPVVGQHSYEQYF.

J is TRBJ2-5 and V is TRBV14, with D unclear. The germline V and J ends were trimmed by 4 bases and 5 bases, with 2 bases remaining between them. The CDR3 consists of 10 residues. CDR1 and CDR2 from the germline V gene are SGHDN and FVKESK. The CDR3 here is CASSPETQYF. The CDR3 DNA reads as TGTGCCAGCAGCCCGGAGACCCAGTACTTC.

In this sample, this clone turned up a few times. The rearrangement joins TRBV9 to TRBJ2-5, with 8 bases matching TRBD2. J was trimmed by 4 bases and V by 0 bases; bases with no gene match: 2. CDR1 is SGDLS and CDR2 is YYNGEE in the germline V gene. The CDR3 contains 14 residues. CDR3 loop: CASSVGAGGETQYF. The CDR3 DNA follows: TGTGCCAGCAGCGTAGGGGCGGGAGGAGAGACCCAGTACTTC.

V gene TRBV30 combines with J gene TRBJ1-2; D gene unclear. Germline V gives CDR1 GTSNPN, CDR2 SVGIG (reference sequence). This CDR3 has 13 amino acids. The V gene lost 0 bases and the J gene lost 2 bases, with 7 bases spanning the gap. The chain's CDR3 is CAWSVQENYGYTF. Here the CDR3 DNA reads TGTGCCTGGAGTGTACAAGAAAACTATGGCTACACCTTC. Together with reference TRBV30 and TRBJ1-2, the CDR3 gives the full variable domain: SQTIHQWPATLVQPVGSPLSLECTVEGTSNPNLYWYRQAAGRGLQLLFYSVGIGQISSEVPQNLSASRPQDRQFILSSKKLLLSDSGFYLCAWSVQENYGYTFGSGTRLTVV.

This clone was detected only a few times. The chain's CDR3 is CASSPGRVGSYEQYF. CDR3 DNA sequence: TGCGCCAGCAGCCCAGGGAGGGTTGGCTCCTACGAGCAGTACTTC. The chain employs TRBV4-3 and TRBJ2-7; 7 bases match TRBD2. V dropped 4 bases and J dropped 0; count of bases not matched to a gene: 6. CDR1 and CDR2 from the germline V gene are LGHNA and YSLEER. This CDR3 comprises 15 residues.

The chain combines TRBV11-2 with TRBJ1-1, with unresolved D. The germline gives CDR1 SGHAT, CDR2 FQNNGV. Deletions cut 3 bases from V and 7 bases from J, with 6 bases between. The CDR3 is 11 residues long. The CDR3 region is CASSFSVEAFF. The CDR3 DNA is TGTGCCAGCAGCTTCTCGGTTGAAGCTTTCTTT.